A selection of T cell receptor beta chains follows, all from one sample in a study of T cells after yellow fever vaccination. TCRdb called the 5' RACE reads again in MiXCR, with one record for every CDR3 protein. The table includes a few hundred thousand distinct CDR3 sequences, about 5% detected once. The sequencing used CD4+ T cells sorted from PBMCs, collected on the day of the yellow fever booster vaccination. The receptors were sampled from a man between 18 and 35 years old who received the YFV17D yellow fever vaccine. The CDR3 runs from the conserved cysteine through the conserved F or W. The D gene is left open where the match is weak. Clone size, where shown, is once, few, many, or a class for clones that have expanded.

j_call v_call d_call clone_size cdr3_nt cdr3_aa
TRBJ1-5 TRBV4-2 NA NA TGTGCCAGCAGCCAAGTGATCGGTGTTCAGGACCAGCCCCAGCATTTT CASSQVIGVQDQPQHF
TRBJ2-3 TRBV29-1 NA many TGCAGCCTTAGGGGGGTGAGGGATACGCAGTATTTT CSLRGVRDTQYF
TRBJ2-5 TRBV7-9 NA few TGTGCCAGCAGCTTAGGATACCTGCGCGAGGAGACCCAGTACTTC CASSLGYLREETQYF
TRBJ2-7 TRBV30 NA NA TGTGCCTGGAGAGGGGGAGGCTACGAGCAGTACTTC CAWRGGGYEQYF
TRBJ2-3 TRBV20-1 NA NA TGCAGTGCTAGAGAGAGGGCAGATACGCAGTATTTT CSARERADTQYF
TRBJ2-5 TRBV6-1 NA NA TGTGCCAGCAGTGAAGTGGGGGCGGGGGAGACCCAGTACTTC CASSEVGAGETQYF
TRBJ2-3 TRBV12-5 TRBD1 many TGTGCTAGTGAAGTGGACAGGGGCACAGATACGCAGTATTTT CASEVDRGTDTQYF
TRBJ1-1 TRBV18 TRBD1 many TGTGCCAGCGCACTGACACAGGGGTTGAACACTGAAGCTTTCTTT CASALTQGLNTEAFF
TRBJ2-6 TRBV24-1 NA few TGTGCCACCAGCCAGGCTCCTGTCTCTGGGGCCAACGTCCTGACTTTC CATSQAPVSGANVLTF
TRBJ2-7 TRBV29-1 NA many TGCAGCGTTGAAGGGTCAGTTAACTCCTACGAGCAGTACTTC CSVEGSVNSYEQYF
TRBJ1-2 TRBV30 TRBD1 few TGTGCCTGGAGTAGGACAGGGGGCCGGACGGGCTACACCTTC CAWSRTGGRTGYTF
TRBJ2-2 TRBV7-2 NA few TGTGCCAGCAGCCTGAGACAGTTGGACACCGGGGAGCTGTTTTTT CASSLRQLDTGELFF
TRBJ1-1 TRBV19 NA NA TGTGCCAGTTGTATAGGCAGGGGAAACACTGAAGCTTTCTTT CASCIGRGNTEAFF
TRBJ1-1 TRBV7-8 NA few TGTGCCAGCAGCGTACCTGGTGTATTGCCTGAAGCTTTCTTT CASSVPGVLPEAFF
TRBJ2-1 TRBV4-2 NA few TGTGCCAGCAGCCAAAGGAACCAGGGTGAGCAGTTCTTC CASSQRNQGEQFF
TRBJ1-1 TRBV5-1 NA NA TGCGCCAGCAGCTCGTTGGGGGTCGAGGGCACTGAAGCTTTCTTT CASSSLGVEGTEAFF
TRBJ2-3 TRBV20-1 NA many TGCAGTGCAACGACCCGGGGGCAAGGAGATACGCAGTATTTT CSATTRGQGDTQYF
TRBJ1-2 TRBV7-2 NA few TGTGCCAGCAGCTTAGCATCGTCTAGTGGCTATGGCTACACCTTC CASSLASSSGYGYTF
TRBJ2-5 TRBV5-1 NA few TGCGCCAGCAGCTTCGGTGATGGGGGACAAGAGACCCAGTACTTC CASSFGDGGQETQYF
TRBJ2-3 TRBV6-6 NA many TGTGCCAGCCAGCCCTTAGGCACAGATACGCAGTATTTT CASQPLGTDTQYF
TRBJ1-1 TRBV29-1 NA NA TGCAGCGCCCTTGGACTGTTAATGAACACTGAAGCTTTCTTT CSALGLLMNTEAFF
TRBJ1-1 TRBV7-6 NA NA TGTGCCAGCAGCCCCTTGACGTCCCCTGAAGCGTTCTTT CASSPLTSPEAFF